The rows below give T cell receptor beta chains drawn from one sample of a study of radiotherapy plus CTLA-4 blockade in lung cancer. Method: immunoSEQ multiplex PCR; TCRdb's copy keeps in-frame clones and lacks some. The sample has about 100,000 clones; roughly 85% are singletons. This material consisted of peripheral blood, taken from a patient treated with radiotherapy plus ipilimumab. These TCRs come from a human donor with non-small cell lung cancer who had stable disease on radiotherapy plus ipilimumab. CDR3s include the opening cysteine and the closing phenylalanine or tryptophan.

v_gene | CDR3aa
TRBV27 | CASSFSGYRQPQHF
TRBV5-6 | CASSFSRLGEQYF
TRBV5-6 | CASSSLDRAISYEQYF
TRBV4-1 | CASSQVGTDNEQFF
TRBV28 | CASSLTGRSGNQPQHF
TRBV5-8 | CASSSPRRGKWETQYF
TRBV5-6 | CASSLSGTAYNSPLHF
TRBV19 | CASSIVERTEAFF
TRBV7-8 | CASSLPGSENTEAFF
TRBV9 | CASSVREDTQYF
TRBV5-1 | CASAEGETQYF
TRBV5-1 | CASSAGAGLAGNEQFF
TRBV30 | CAWSAPGVYEQYF
TRBV5-5 | CASSRQGAYEQYF
TRBV18 | CASSQGSSGRGNEQFF
TRBV5-4 | CASSGDIGRVRYF
TRBV7-2 | CASSLVRRTGGGHYGYTF
TRBV9 | CASSYGRGRETQYF
TRBV14 | CASSQAPGSYTF
TRBV11-2 | CASSLDQGLGNTIYF
TRBV19 | CATGRRTRQLSNQPQHF
TRBV14 | CASSQVVEGAIVYNEQFF
TRBV28 | CASSPTWPGLAGDEQYF